This T cell receptor (beta chain) was found in a study of beta chain features in type 1 diabetes. Study-wide results and caveats: In comparison with healthy donors, patients had naive, central memory and Treg TCRB repertoires that appeared more similar. For Type 1 diabetes patients, all four CD4+ subsets carried TCRB CDR3s that were moderately but significantly shorter.

Comment on this clone: Its antigen is not identified.

Isolated RNA was reverse transcribed in full, so expressed TCRB transcripts were sequenced. Generated by immunoSEQ multiplex PCR, the TCRdb table keeps only in-frame clones and is missing some. The table has about 270,000 clones, over 12% seen once; the top ten hold about 0.024%. V gave up 3 bases and J gave up 3 bases, with 21 bases separating them. The CDR3 is 18 residues long. Germline CDR1 and CDR2: KGHSH and LQKENI. The V gene is TRBV18, the J gene TRBJ2-1; D ambiguous. The specimen was naive CD4+ T cells from blood. The source is a middle-aged woman in good health. CDR3 DNA: TGTGCCAGCTCACCCGCGGCGACGGGTTTCCGAGACTACAATGAGCAGTTCTTC. Its translation is CASSPAATGFRDYNEQFF.